Given below is one T cell receptor (beta chain) in context. The table came from immunoSEQ multiplex PCR; TCRdb's copy has only in-frame clones and leaves some out. Of about 400,000 clones listed, roughly 88% are singletons. CDR3 length: 15 residues. J lost 4 bases, V lost 8 bases, and 11 bases had no gene match. Germline V gene sequence: CDR1 MNHEY, CDR2 SMNVEV (reference sequence). This entry comes from a study of cytomegalovirus exposure and HLA in healthy donors. V is TRBV27 and J is TRBJ1-3, with TRBD1 matching 7 bases. The sequenced sample was PBMCs. This clonotype was sampled from a woman under 30 in good health and CMV-seronegative. CDR3 in DNA: TGTGCCAGCCAGTCCTTATCAGGGGGAGGAAACACCATATATTTT. It translates to CASQSLSGGGNTIYF.